The rows below give T cell receptor beta chains drawn from one sample of a study of blood T cell repertoires in COVID-19. Assay: immunoSEQ multiplex PCR; the TCRdb copy retains only in-frame clones and omits some. The sample has around 250,000 clones, roughly 86% seen once. Sequences were obtained from peripheral blood. Every receptor here comes from a woman in her sixties who had recovered from COVID-19. The CDR3 runs from the conserved cysteine through the conserved F or W. D genes are given only for firm matches. Part of the rows lack a size; the others show once, few, many or a class for expanded clones.

>.|TRBJ1-1|TRBD1|TRBV9
CASSVASTRQGKAFF
TGTGCCAGCAGCGTCGCTTCTACCAGACAGGGTAAAGCTTTCTTT
>once|TRBJ2-1|.|TRBV5-5
CASSSTRGLLNEQFF
TGTGCCAGCAGCTCTACTCGCGGCCTTTTAAATGAGCAGTTCTTC
>.|TRBJ2-1|.|TRBV6-5
CASSSLGTNEQFF
TGTGCCAGCAGTTCCCTAGGTACCAATGAGCAGTTCTTC
>.|TRBJ2-1|TRBD1|TRBV5-8
CASPRDRGRREQFF
TGTGCCAGTCCCCGGGACAGGGGGCGGAGGGAGCAGTTCTTC
>.|TRBJ1-3|.|TRBV2
CASRASGNTIYF
TGTGCCAGCAGGGCTTCCGGAAACACCATATATTTT
>.|TRBJ2-5|.|TRBV7-8
CASSLGQNQETQYF
TGTGCCAGCAGCTTAGGACAGAACCAAGAGACCCAGTACTTC
>.|TRBJ2-7|TRBD1|TRBV6-7
CASKFWATGSNYEQYF
TGTGCCAGCAAATTTTGGGCGACAGGGTCCAACTACGAGCAGTACTTC
>.|TRBJ2-3|.|TRBV3-1/TRBV3-2
CASSQYTKYITDTQYF
TGTGCCAGCAGCCAATATACAAAGTATATCACAGATACGCAGTATTTT
>.|TRBJ2-1|TRBD1|TRBV24-1
CATSDFGQGSYNEQFF
TGTGCCACCAGTGATTTCGGACAGGGATCCTACAATGAGCAGTTCTTC
>.|TRBJ1-5|.|TRBV6-6
CASSYGGSNQPQHF
TGTGCCAGCAGTTACGGGGGGAGCAATCAGCCCCAGCATTTT
>.|TRBJ2-3|.|TRBV6-5
CASSFRGSDTQYF
TGTGCCAGCAGTTTCAGGGGTTCAGATACGCAGTATTTT
>once|TRBJ2-1|TRBD2|TRBV7-2
CASSGRPSGNLNEQFF
TGTGCCAGCAGCGGGCGGCCTAGCGGGAATCTTAATGAGCAGTTCTTC
>.|TRBJ2-3|TRBD1|TRBV27
CASSLGQGGTQYF
TGTGCCAGCAGCCTCGGACAGGGAGGTACGCAGTATTTT
>.|TRBJ1-2|.|TRBV19
CASSMYGPWEIGGYTF
TGTGCCAGTAGTATGTACGGGCCCTGGGAGATTGGGGGCTACACCTTC
>.|TRBJ1-5|.|TRBV4-1
CASSQDWAGRRQPQHF
TGCGCCAGCAGCCAAGATTGGGCAGGGCGGCGTCAGCCCCAGCATTTT
>.|TRBJ1-1|TRBD1|TRBV23-1
CASSQSVGQENTEAFF
TGCGCCAGCAGTCAAAGCGTGGGACAGGAGAACACTGAAGCTTTCTTT